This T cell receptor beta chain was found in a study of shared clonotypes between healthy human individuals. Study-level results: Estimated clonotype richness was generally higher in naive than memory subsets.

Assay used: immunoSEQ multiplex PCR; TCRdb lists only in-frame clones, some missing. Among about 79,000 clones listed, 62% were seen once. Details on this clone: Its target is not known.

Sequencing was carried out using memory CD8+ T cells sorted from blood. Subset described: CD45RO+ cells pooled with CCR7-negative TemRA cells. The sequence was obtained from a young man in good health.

In nucleotides, the CDR3 is TGTGCCAGCAGCCGCACCTCCCTACTAGCGGGAGGCCCCTACGAGCAGTACTTC. This encodes CASSRTSLLAGGPYEQYF. The chain carries TRBV5-8 and TRBJ2-7; 12 positions match TRBD2. Germline CDR1 reads SGHTS; CDR2 reads YDEGEE. This CDR3 is built from 18 residues. V shed 4 bases, J shed 2 bases, and the junction held 13 bases outside the gene matches. The full variable domain, its missing parts supplied by reference TRBV5-8 and TRBJ2-7, is EAGVTQSPTHLIKTRGQQATLRCSPISGHTSVYWYQQALGLGLQFLLWYDEGEERNRGNFPPRFSGRQFPNYSSELNVNALELEDSALYLCASSRTSLLAGGPYEQYFGPGTRLTVT.